The 23 T cell receptor beta chains in this list originate from one sample, sequenced in a study of blood T cell repertoires in COVID-19. Here immunoSEQ multiplex PCR was the method, and the copy in TCRdb shows in-frame clones only, minus some. The sample has around 150,000 clones; around 73% are singletons. Material: peripheral blood. The receptors here all came from a woman aged 45-60 years with active or convalescent COVID-19.

This chain joins TRBV9 and TRBJ2-1, with TRBD2 identical over 8 bases. J lost 10 bases, V lost 4 bases, and 10 bases had no gene match. This CDR3 comprises 14 residues. Germline CDR1 is SGDLS and CDR2 is YYNGEE. CDR3 in amino acids: CASSPEGLAGEQFF. As DNA, the CDR3 is TGTGCCAGCAGCCCCGAGGGTTTAGCGGGGGAGCAGTTCTTC.

The chain is built from TRBV7-8 and TRBJ2-1; 13 bases map to TRBD2. CDR3 length: 13 residues. The V gene's germline CDR1 is SGHVS and CDR2 FQNEAQ. V shed 3 bases, J shed 15 bases, and the junction held 5 bases outside the gene matches. The CDR3 DNA is TGTGCCAGCAGCTTCCTGGGACTAGCGGGGAGGTTCTTC. Translating gives CASSFLGLAGRFF.

The rearrangement joins TRBV7-9 to TRBJ1-5; no firm D call. The CDR3 is 15 amino acids. V dropped 1 base and J dropped 4 bases, with 11 bases sitting between them. The germline V gene has CDR1 SEHNR and CDR2 FQNEAQ (reference sequence). The CDR3 sequence: CASSLEEEPNQPQHF. CDR3 nucleotides: TGTGCCAGCAGCTTAGAGGAGGAACCTAATCAGCCCCAGCATTTT.

J is TRBJ1-4 and V is TRBV4-2; D unresolved. The CDR3 spans 13 residues. Germline V lookup: CDR1 LGHNA, CDR2 YNFKEQ. V dropped 6 bases and J dropped 7 bases, with 12 bases sitting between them. Written as DNA, the CDR3 is TGTGCCAGCAGAGCGGGCCAGCTTGAAAAACTGTTTTTT. Amino acids: CASRAGQLEKLFF.

The chain carries TRBV7-3 and TRBJ2-1, with D perhaps matching TRBD1 (6 bases). This CDR3 is built from 13 residues. Germline V gene sequence: CDR1 SGHTA, CDR2 FQGTGA. Trimming pared 5 bases from V and 5 bases from J, leaving 10 bases between. CDR3 in DNA: TGTGCCAGCAGCCAAGGACAGAACAATGAGCAGTTCTTC. Translating gives CASSQGQNNEQFF.

J is TRBJ1-5 and V is TRBV6-2 or TRBV6-3; D remains ambiguous. Trimming pared 4 bases from V and 2 bases from J, leaving 18 bases between. There are 17 residues in the CDR3. Germline CDR1 MNHEY, CDR2 SVGEGT. In DNA form, the CDR3 reads TGTGCCAGCAGTTTCCTCGACGGGGTTTTAGGCAATCAGCCCCAGCATTTT. The encoded protein is CASSFLDGVLGNQPQHF.

V gene TRBV10-3 combines with J gene TRBJ2-1; 9 bases are a match to TRBD1. The junction had 12 bases not matched to a gene; V was cut back by 3 bases and J by 6 bases. The CDR3 loop spans 17 amino acids. CDR1 is ENHRY, CDR2 SYGVKD, per germline. CDR3 nucleotides: TGTGCCATCAGTGAAACGGGGAGGACAGGGGCTATCAATGAGCAGTTCTTC. Residues: CAISETGRTGAINEQFF.

The chain carries TRBV5-8 and TRBJ1-2, with 10 bases aligning to TRBD1. The trim removed 2 bases at V and 6 bases at J, leaving 4 bases unmatched. The CDR3 runs 14 residues. Looked up from germline, CDR1 is SGHTS and CDR2 is YDEGEE. In DNA form, the CDR3 reads TGTGCCAGCAGCTTCAGAGGGACAGGGGATGGCTACACCTTC. This translates into CASSFRGTGDGYTF.

V usage is TRBV6-5 and J usage is TRBJ1-5, with D unclear. In germline, CDR1 is MNHEY, CDR2 SVGAGI. V dropped 2 bases and J dropped 3 bases, with 5 bases sitting between them. This CDR3 has 13 residues. The CDR3 nucleotides are TGTGCCAGCAGTTACGCAGACAATCAGCCCCAGCATTTT. Its translation: CASSYADNQPQHF.

The chain couples TRBV6-2 or TRBV6-3 to TRBJ2-1; maybe TRBD2 (6 bases). Trimming removed 5 bases at V and 6 bases at J, with 14 bases between. This CDR3 contains 14 residues. Germline V lookup: CDR1 MNHEY, CDR2 SVGEGT. The CDR3 DNA sequence: TGTGCCAGCAGTCCCAGTGGGGGGTCCAATGAGCAGTTCTTC. Its protein is CASSPSGGSNEQFF.

This clone was picked up one time. This chain uses TRBV11-3 with TRBJ2-3, with a tentative D call TRBD2 (5 bases). The CDR3 extends over 15 amino acids. Between the trimmed V and J ends, which lost 2 bases and 0 bases, there was a span of 9 bases. Per the germline V gene, CDR1 is SGHNT and CDR2 is YENEEA. CDR3 sequence reads: CASSLRGYSTDTQYF. Written as DNA, the CDR3 is TGTGCCAGCAGCTTACGGGGTTACAGCACAGATACGCAGTATTTT.

The chain's CDR3 is CSALDADRGNTEAFF. As DNA, the CDR3 is TGCAGCGCTCTAGACGCCGACAGGGGGAACACTGAAGCTTTCTTT. The chain joins TRBV29-1 to TRBJ1-1; 8 bases are a match to TRBD1. Germline CDR1 and CDR2: SQVTM and ANQGSEA. The trim removed 7 bases at V and 1 base at J, leaving 11 bases unmatched. The CDR3 length is 15 residues. Based on the CDR3 plus reference TRBV29-1 and TRBJ1-1, the full variable domain is SAVISQKPSRDICQRGTSLTIQCQVDSQVTMMFWYRQQPGQSLTLIATANQGSEATYESGFVIDKFPISRPNLTFSTLTVSNMSPEDSSIYLCSALDADRGNTEAFFGQGTRLTVV.

The rearrangement links TRBV30 to TRBJ1-3; D might be TRBD1 (6 bases). Trimming shortened V by 3 bases and J by 0 bases, and 9 bases separated the two germline ends. The CDR3 spans 14 residues. Looked up from germline, CDR1 is GTSNPN and CDR2 is SVGIG (reference sequence). CDR3 region: CAWSIRGSGNTIYF. The CDR3 nucleotides read TGTGCCTGGAGCATCAGGGGCTCTGGAAACACCATATATTTT.

This clone was found once. This chain joins TRBV30 and TRBJ2-4; 7 bases line up with TRBD1. Germline CDR1 is GTSNPN and CDR2 is SVGIG (reference sequence). The CDR3 spans 17 residues. The V segment lost 0 bases and the J segment 7 bases; nucleotides outside the gene matches: 15. The CDR3 DNA sequence: TGTGCCTGGAGTGTATCCCGGGCAGGGGGAATAACGAACATTCAGTACTTC. Protein product: CAWSVSRAGGITNIQYF.

The genes are TRBV5-5 and TRBJ2-3, with D maybe TRBD1 (5 bases). Looked up from germline, CDR1 is SGHKS and CDR2 is YYEKEE (reference sequence). The CDR3 totals 14 residues. V lost 2 bases and J lost 4, with 11 bases in between. CDR3: CASSFEGAPDTQYF. The CDR3 DNA reads TGTGCCAGCAGCTTCGAAGGGGCCCCAGATACGCAGTATTTT.

This clone has more than one count but fewer than ten. The sample has other DNA sequences that encode this CDR3 too. The gene calls are TRBV7-2 and TRBJ2-3, with TRBD1 matching 8 bases. Germline trimming cut 4 bases from V and 2 bases from J; bases unmatched to any gene: 5. Germline CDR1 and CDR2: SGHTA and FQGNSA. The CDR3 has 15 residues. CDR3 in amino acids: CASSSDRGFTDTQYF. The CDR3 DNA reads TGTGCCAGCAGCTCCGACAGGGGATTCACAGATACGCAGTATTTT.

The chain links TRBV3-1 (or the pseudogene TRBV3-2) to TRBJ2-7; 8 positions match TRBD1. The CDR3 covers 15 residues. V dropped 1 base and J dropped 3; count of bases not matched to a gene: 5. CDR1 and CDR2 from the germline V gene are LGHDT and YNNKEL (reference sequence). CDR3 amino acids: CASSQGSGTGYEQYF. CDR3 nucleotide sequence: TGTGCCAGCAGCCAAGGATCAGGGACAGGCTACGAGCAGTACTTC.

This sequence joins TRBV6-5 and TRBJ2-7, with 10 bases that match TRBD1. This CDR3 spans 14 amino acids. Trimming took 7 bases from V and 0 from J; bases not matched to a gene: 3. Germline assignment: CDR1 MNHEY and CDR2 SVGAGI. CDR3 sequence: CASKGQGSSYEQYF. CDR3 nucleotides: TGTGCCAGCAAGGGACAGGGGAGCTCCTACGAGCAGTACTTC.

The V and J genes are TRBV14 and TRBJ2-7; TRBD1 agrees at 8 bases. CDR1 is SGHDN, CDR2 FVKESK, per germline. The trim removed 4 bases at V and 3 bases at J, leaving 8 bases unmatched. The CDR3 is 15 amino acids. CDR3 in amino acids: CASSRATGAGYEQYF. CDR3 bases: TGTGCCAGCAGCCGAGCGACAGGGGCCGGCTACGAGCAGTACTTC.

The chain employs TRBV19 and TRBJ1-5; TRBD1 aligns across 9 bases. V lost 6 bases to trimming and J lost 2 bases; unmatched junction nucleotides: 5. The CDR3 loop spans 15 amino acids. CDR1 is LNHDA and CDR2 is SQIVND in the germline V gene (reference sequence). The CDR3 DNA reads as TGTGCCAGTAGGGCGGACAGGGGAGGCAATCAGCCCCAGCATTTT. Amino acids: CASRADRGGNQPQHF.

The V gene is TRBV5-5, the J gene TRBJ2-2, with D perhaps matching TRBD2 (6 bases). Looked up from germline, CDR1 is SGHKS and CDR2 is YYEKEE (reference sequence). CDR3 length: 15 amino acids. Deletions cut 4 bases from V and 1 base from J, with 11 bases between. The CDR3 nucleotides are TGTGCCAGCAGCGCTAGCGCCCAGAACACCGGGGAGCTGTTTTTT. Encoded protein: CASSASAQNTGELFF.

This rearrangement joins TRBV7-9 to TRBJ2-7; perhaps TRBD2 as D (5 bases). CDR1 SEHNR and CDR2 FQNEAQ come from the germline V gene (reference sequence). This CDR3 spans 17 amino acids. V lost 2 bases to trimming and J lost 4 bases, with 21 bases between them. This CDR3 is CASSLIGGIEGSYEQYF. The CDR3 coding sequence is TGTGCCAGCAGCTTAATTGGTGGTATCGAGGGATCTTACGAGCAGTACTTC.

The chain combines TRBV30 with TRBJ2-3; possibly TRBD2 for D (5 bases). Trimming removed 1 base at V and 3 bases at J, with 17 bases between. The CDR3 has 16 amino acids. Germline lookup yields CDR1 GTSNPN and CDR2 SVGIG (reference sequence). This CDR3 reads CAWSAPRRTVTDTQYF. CDR3 in DNA: TGTGCCTGGAGTGCCCCTCGCAGGACTGTGACAGATACGCAGTATTTT.